This entry concerns a single TCR beta chain. The assay was immunoSEQ multiplex PCR, and TCRdb's table has in-frame clones only and misses some. The sample includes approximately 530,000 clones, 85% to 90% of them seen just once. The Seattle patients joined while their infection was active and were tracked longitudinally afterward. These data come from a study of blood T cell repertoires in COVID-19. Study overall: There were acute and convalescent COVID-19 samples, and they came from the United States, Italy and Spain. PBMCs, B-cell-depleted T cells, or T cells were the source of the cDNA or gDNA that made up the material.

CDR3 size: 14 residues. The germline V gene has CDR1 SGHDN and CDR2 FVKESK. Germline trimming cut 0 bases from V and 12 bases from J; bases unmatched to any gene: 7. Material: peripheral blood. The chain uses TRBV14 and TRBJ2-1, with TRBD1 matching 8 bases. The clonotype was recovered from a woman between 50 and 59 years old with COVID-19, enrolled during active disease. Here the CDR3 DNA reads TGTGCCAGCAGCCAAGATTTATCAGGGGGCGGGCAGTTCTTC. Translating it yields CASSQDLSGGGQFF. Supplemented by reference TRBV14 and TRBJ2-1, the full variable domain reads EAGVTQFPSHSVIEKGQTVTLRCDPISGHDNLYWYRRVMGKEIKFLLHFVKESKQDESGMPNNRFLAERTGGTYSTLKVQPAELEDSGVYFCASSQDLSGGGQFFGPGTRLTVL.